This TCR beta chain was sequenced for a study of patients and donors after allogeneic stem cell transplantation. This clonotype was detected once. TCRdb reprocessed the RT-PCR reads via MiXCR and lists one record per CDR3 protein. The sample has about 960,000 distinct CDR3 sequences, 15% to 20% seen once. CDR3 length: 15 amino acids. The V gene lost 5 bases and the J gene lost 5 bases, with 16 bases spanning the gap. The V gene's germline CDR1 is SEHNR and CDR2 FQNEAQ (reference sequence). This chain joins TRBV7-9 and TRBJ2-1; D may be TRBD1 (6 bases). The sequence was obtained from a human donor who was either an allogeneic HSCT recipient or a stem cell or donor lymphocyte infusion donor (not recorded which). It is not recorded whose cells these are; they may come from a transplant donor. Sequencing was done on a sample of blood, either unsorted or a sorted T cell fraction (not recorded which). CDR3 DNA: TGTGCCAGCAGCCCAGGGGTCTGGGAAGACAATGAGCAGTTCTTC. Its translation is CASSPGVWEDNEQFF. The full variable domain, completed using reference TRBV7-9 and TRBJ2-1, is DTGVSQNPRHKITKRGQNVTFRCDPISEHNRLYWYRQTLGQGPEFLTYFQNEAQLEKSRLLSDRFSAERPKGSFSTLEIQRTEQGDSAMYLCASSPGVWEDNEQFFGPGTRLTVL.